The source of this TCR beta chain is a study of T cell changes during pregnancy in multiple sclerosis. Clones were sequenced by immunoSEQ multiplex PCR, and TCRdb holds only the in-frame ones, with some missing. The sample shows fewer than 25,000 clones, around 90% of them seen only once. The V and J ends lost 0 bases and 4 bases, in that order; junction bases with no gene match: 2. The CDR3 extends over 15 amino acids. The germline gives CDR1 SGHVS, CDR2 FNYEAQ. The TCR comes from a female donor in good health, enrolled as a control in a pregnancy study. The V call is TRBV7-6, the J call TRBJ2-2, with TRBD2 matching 7 bases. Sample: CD4+ T cells from peripheral blood mononuclear cells, taken in the second trimester of pregnancy. CDR3 sequence reads: CASSLAGGGTGELFF. The CDR3 DNA reads as TGTGCCAGCAGCTTAGCGGGGGGGGGCACCGGGGAGCTGTTTTTT.